Following are 20 T cell receptor beta chains from one sample sequenced in a study of cytomegalovirus exposure and HLA in healthy donors. Both 60 Vbeta primers and 13 Jbeta primers went into the PCR. Sequencing used immunoSEQ multiplex PCR; TCRdb keeps in-frame clones, though not all of them. The data contain 150,000 to 200,000 clones, around 62% of them singletons. The sequencing input was PBMCs. Every receptor here comes from a man in his forties in good health and CMV-seronegative.

The chain joins TRBV9 to TRBJ2-3; 12 bases are shared with TRBD2. Germline V gene lookup returns CDR1 SGDLS and CDR2 YYNGEE. The CDR3 is 16 residues long. J was trimmed by 4 bases and V by 4 bases; bases with no gene match: 7. DNA for the CDR3: TGTGCCAGCAGCACGCTAGCGGGGGGGCGGTCAGATACGCAGTATTTT. It specifies CASSTLAGGRSDTQYF. The full variable domain, with the rest looked up from reference TRBV9 and TRBJ2-3, is DSGVTQTPKHLITATGQRVTLRCSPRSGDLSVYWYQQSLDQGLQFLIQYYNGEERAKGNILERFSAQQFPDLHSELNLSSLELGDSALYFCASSTLAGGRSDTQYFGPGTRLTVL.

This clone was seen a handful of times. The genes are TRBV7-2 and TRBJ2-5; TRBD1 matches 9 bases. The length of the CDR3 is 15 residues. The germline CDR1 and CDR2 sequences are SGHTA and FQGNSA. The V segment lost 5 bases and the J segment 2 bases; nucleotides outside the gene matches: 6. The DNA for the CDR3 is TGTGCCAGCAGCCGGTACAGGGGGCTTCAAGAGACCCAGTACTTC. This encodes CASSRYRGLQETQYF. Full variable domain (outside the CDR3, taken from reference TRBV7-2 and TRBJ2-5): GAGVSQSPSNKVTEKGKDVELRCDPISGHTALYWYRQSLGQGLEFLIYFQGNSAPDKSGLPSDRFSAERTGGSVSTLTIQRTQQEDSAVYLCASSRYRGLQETQYFGPGTRLLVL.

The table lists this clone with a few counts. The chain has TRBV29-1 and TRBJ2-5; D is undetermined. Germline CDR1 SQVTM, CDR2 ANQGSEA. This CDR3 has 12 residues. Trimming pared 4 bases from V and 1 base from J, leaving 7 bases between. The CDR3 here is CSVVAVQETQYF. For the CDR3, the DNA is TGCAGCGTTGTTGCGGTCCAAGAGACCCAGTACTTC.

Of note for this clone: One end of the junction varies from germline; a read error may be responsible. The rearrangement joins TRBV7-7 to TRBJ2-3, with TRBD1 matching over 9 bases. This CDR3 spans 15 amino acids. From germline, CDR1 is SSHAT and CDR2 FNYEAQ (reference sequence). In DNA form, the CDR3 reads TGTGCTAGCAGCAAGGGACAGGGCAGCACAGATACGCAGTATTTT. Translation: CASSKGQGSTDTQYF.

The rearrangement links TRBV7-6 to TRBJ2-1, with a tentative D call TRBD2 (6 bases). The CDR3 contains 15 residues. With 5 bases removed from V and 7 bases from J, the gap between germline ends came to 18 bases. Germline CDR1 is SGHVS and CDR2 is FNYEAQ. CDR3 DNA: TGTGCCAGCAGCCCCCGGACTAATGGCGGGAATGAGCAGTTCTTC. Its translation: CASSPRTNGGNEQFF.

The rearrangement joins TRBV27 to TRBJ2-7; TRBD2 matches at 7 bases. Germline CDR1 is MNHEY and CDR2 is SMNVEV (reference sequence). Trimming removed 5 bases from V and 0 bases from J; junction bases left unmatched: 4. The CDR3 is 14 residues long. CDR3 loop: CASSLRLASYEQYF. The CDR3 region has the DNA TGTGCCAGCAGTCTCCGACTAGCCTCCTACGAGCAGTACTTC.

The chain is built from TRBV29-1 and TRBJ2-5, with D tentatively TRBD2 (6 bases). The V end lost 2 bases, the J end lost 3 bases, and 16 bases lay between the germline ends. The CDR3 extends over 15 amino acids. In germline, CDR1 is SQVTM, CDR2 ANQGSEA. The CDR3 sequence: CSVEFSGDPEETQYF. As DNA, the CDR3 is TGCAGCGTTGAATTCTCGGGGGACCCTGAAGAGACCCAGTACTTC. The full variable domain, in which reference TRBV29-1 and TRBJ2-5 provide the parts outside the CDR3, is SAVISQKPSRDICQRGTSLTIQCQVDSQVTMMFWYRQQPGQSLTLIATANQGSEATYESGFVIDKFPISRPNLTFSTLTVSNMSPEDSSIYLCSVEFSGDPEETQYFGPGTRLLVL.

The chain carries TRBV12-5 and TRBJ2-2; 11 nucleotides agree with TRBD1. The CDR3 is 14 residues long. V lost 9 bases, J lost 7 bases, and 7 bases stayed unmatched. Germline V gene lookup returns CDR1 LGHNT and CDR2 FRNRAP. This chain's CDR3 is CASLGQGAVGELFF. In DNA, the CDR3 is TGTGCTAGCCTCGGACAGGGGGCGGTCGGGGAGCTGTTTTTT.

This rearrangement joins TRBV7-6 to TRBJ2-7; D perhaps matches TRBD2 (6 bases). CDR3 size: 16 residues. V was shortened by 3 bases and J by 2 bases, with 17 bases between the two germline ends. Per the germline V gene, CDR1 is SGHVS and CDR2 is FNYEAQ. CDR3 coding DNA: TGTGCCAGCAGCTTGTCAGGGACTTACAGCCCCTACGAGCAGTACTTC. Translation gives CASSLSGTYSPYEQYF.

This chain connects TRBV30 to TRBJ2-5, with D unclear. The V end was cut by 4 bases, the J end by 2 bases, with 5 bases between. Germline assignment: CDR1 GTSNPN and CDR2 SVGIG (reference sequence). This CDR3 is 11 amino acids long. CDR3 residues: CAWNSQETQYF. CDR3 coding DNA: TGTGCCTGGAATAGTCAAGAGACCCAGTACTTC. Full variable domain (rest looked up from reference TRBV30 and TRBJ2-5): SQTIHQWPATLVQPVGSPLSLECTVEGTSNPNLYWYRQAAGRGLQLLFYSVGIGQISSEVPQNLSASRPQDRQFILSSKKLLLSDSGFYLCAWNSQETQYFGPGTRLLVL.

This clone was detected only a few times. This sequence joins TRBV9 and TRBJ2-7; the D gene is possibly TRBD2 (7 bases). The germline gives CDR1 SGDLS, CDR2 YYNGEE. This CDR3 spans 15 amino acids. V was pared by 0 bases and J by 0 bases, with 10 bases between. CDR3 loop: CASSVGRGGSYEQYF. CDR3 nucleotides: TGTGCCAGCAGCGTAGGGAGGGGGGGCTCCTACGAGCAGTACTTC.

The chain uses TRBV6-1 and TRBJ1-1; possible D gene TRBD1, 6 bases. Trimming cost V 6 bases and J 5 bases, with 16 bases left between them. CDR1 and CDR2 from the germline V gene are MNHNS and SASEGT. This CDR3 is 14 amino acids long. CDR3 sequence (DNA): TGTGCCAGCAGCGAGTTACAGGGAGAGACTGAAGCTTTCTTT. Translation gives CASSELQGETEAFF.

The chain combines TRBV5-1 with TRBJ1-1; D unclear. The CDR3 extends over 16 amino acids. V shed 0 bases and J shed 1 base, with 13 bases lying between them. The germline V gene has CDR1 SGHRS and CDR2 YFSETQ. As DNA, the CDR3 is TGCGCCAGCAGCTTGGATGTTGGGCTGACGAACACTGAAGCTTTCTTT. This codes for CASSLDVGLTNTEAFF. The whole variable domain, remainder taken from reference TRBV5-1 and TRBJ1-1, is KAGVTQTPRYLIKTRGQQVTLSCSPISGHRSVSWYQQTPGQGLQFLFEYFSETQRNKGNFPGRFSGRQFSNSRSEMNVSTLELGDSALYLCASSLDVGLTNTEAFFGQGTRLTVV.

The sample holds a few counts of this clone. The chain has TRBV7-9 and TRBJ2-5; 7 bases fit TRBD1. The CDR3 totals 15 residues. Germline V CDR1 and CDR2: SEHNR, FQNEAQ (reference sequence). V shed 4 bases, J shed 2 bases, and the junction held 7 bases outside the gene matches. The CDR3 reads CASSYRQGTQETQYF. In DNA, the CDR3 is TGTGCCAGCAGCTATCGACAGGGAACACAAGAGACCCAGTACTTC.

V and J are TRBV6-5 and TRBJ2-3, with 8 bases lining up with TRBD2. Germline CDR1 and CDR2: MNHEY and SVGAGI. This CDR3 contains 15 residues. J lost 4 bases, V lost 6 bases, and 9 bases had no gene match. The CDR3 nucleotides read TGTGCCAGCAGACCGGGAGGGCTGGGGGCAGATACGCAGTATTTT. Its translation is CASRPGGLGADTQYF.

CDR3 in DNA: TGTGCCAGTAGAGCAGGGGATCAGCCCCAGCATTTT. Translation: CASRAGDQPQHF. The V gene is TRBV19, the J gene TRBJ1-5; TRBD1 is a possible D gene (6 bases). The germline gives CDR1 LNHDA, CDR2 SQIVND (reference sequence). There are 12 residues in the CDR3. V was pared by 6 bases and J by 5 bases, with 8 bases between.

V usage is TRBV19 and J usage is TRBJ2-2; D might be TRBD1 (6 bases). Germline V gene lookup returns CDR1 LNHDA and CDR2 SQIVND (reference sequence). V was cut by 1 base and J by 6 bases, with 12 bases left in between. The CDR3 loop spans 15 amino acids. The CDR3 loop is CASSIVGTGSGELFF. CDR3 DNA: TGTGCCAGTAGTATAGTTGGTACAGGGTCCGGGGAGCTGTTTTTT. Combining the CDR3 with reference TRBV19 and TRBJ2-2 gives the whole variable domain DGGITQSPKYLFRKEGQNVTLSCEQNLNHDAMYWYRQDPGQGLRLIYYSQIVNDFQKGDIAEGYSVSREKKESFPLTVTSAQKNPTAFYLCASSIVGTGSGELFFGEGSRLTVL.

The rearrangement links TRBV7-2 to TRBJ2-7; no firm D call. From germline, CDR1 is SGHTA and CDR2 FQGNSA. The CDR3 covers 12 residues. V gave up 2 bases and J gave up 5 bases, with 7 bases separating them. The CDR3 reads CASSLTRDEQYF. The CDR3 nucleotides read TGTGCCAGCAGCTTAACCCGGGACGAGCAGTACTTC.

The CDR3 sequence: CASTRGGAYNEQFF. The DNA for the CDR3 is TGTGCCAGCACGCGCGGGGGGGCTTACAATGAGCAGTTCTTC. The rearrangement uses TRBV27 and TRBJ2-1; 9 positions match TRBD2. The junction had 5 bases not matched to a gene; V was cut back by 7 bases and J by 4 bases. The germline CDR1 and CDR2 sequences are MNHEY and SMNVEV (reference sequence). The CDR3 runs to 14 residues.

This clone was recorded a few times. This chain connects TRBV4-2 to TRBJ2-3; 7 bases align to TRBD2. The CDR3 extends over 15 amino acids. V dropped 1 base and J dropped 5; count of bases not matched to a gene: 6. Germline V gene sequence: CDR1 LGHNA, CDR2 YNFKEQ. CDR3 loop: CASSQVAGAGDTQYF. Written as DNA, the CDR3 is TGTGCCAGCAGCCAAGTGGCGGGAGCGGGAGATACGCAGTATTTT.